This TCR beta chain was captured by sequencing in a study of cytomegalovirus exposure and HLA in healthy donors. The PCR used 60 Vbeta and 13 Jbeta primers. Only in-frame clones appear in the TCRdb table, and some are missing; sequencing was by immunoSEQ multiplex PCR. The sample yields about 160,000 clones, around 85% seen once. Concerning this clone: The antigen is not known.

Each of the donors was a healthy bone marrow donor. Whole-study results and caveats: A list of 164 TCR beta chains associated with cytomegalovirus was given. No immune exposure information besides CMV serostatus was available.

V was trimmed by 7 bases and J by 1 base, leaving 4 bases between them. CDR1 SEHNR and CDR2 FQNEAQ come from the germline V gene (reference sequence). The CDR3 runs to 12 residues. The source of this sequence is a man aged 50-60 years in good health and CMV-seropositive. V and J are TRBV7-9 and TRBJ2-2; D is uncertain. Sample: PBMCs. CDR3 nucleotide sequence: TGTGCCAGCATCCAGAACACCGGGGAGCTGTTTTTT. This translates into CASIQNTGELFF. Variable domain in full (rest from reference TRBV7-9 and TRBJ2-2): DTGVSQNPRHKITKRGQNVTFRCDPISEHNRLYWYRQTLGQGPEFLTYFQNEAQLEKSRLLSDRFSAERPKGSFSTLEIQRTEQGDSAMYLCASIQNTGELFFGEGSRLTVL.